The present entry profiles one T cell receptor (beta chain) with its context. Treatment here: over 15 received Ad26.COV2.S at low or high dose, single or two shots; 5 received placebo; per-sample allocation not given. Collection of the samples took place on day 63 after the first injection of vaccine or placebo. The data are from a study of Ad26.COV2.S vaccination and SARS-CoV-2 variants. For the study at large: Participants got Ad26.COV2.S intramuscularly, once or twice 56 days apart.

Generated by immunoSEQ multiplex PCR, the TCRdb table keeps only in-frame clones and is missing some. The repertoire includes fewer than 800,000 clones, roughly 90% of them detected once, and approximately 1.5% sits in the top ten. V trimming: 1 base; J trimming: 5 bases; junction bases outside the gene matches: 3. CDR1 MNHEY and CDR2 SVGAGI come from the germline V gene. The CDR3 contains 14 residues. The J gene is TRBJ2-7, the V gene TRBV6-5, with 9 nucleotides matching TRBD1. The sample here was peripheral blood, taken in a trial of Ad26.COV2.S vaccine versus placebo. This receptor was identified in a person between 18 and 60 years old who received the Ad26.COV2.S COVID-19 vaccine or a placebo. The CDR3 DNA is TGTGCCAGCAGTTACTACGGGGACAGGGACGAGCAGTACTTC. Translated, it gives CASSYYGDRDEQYF.